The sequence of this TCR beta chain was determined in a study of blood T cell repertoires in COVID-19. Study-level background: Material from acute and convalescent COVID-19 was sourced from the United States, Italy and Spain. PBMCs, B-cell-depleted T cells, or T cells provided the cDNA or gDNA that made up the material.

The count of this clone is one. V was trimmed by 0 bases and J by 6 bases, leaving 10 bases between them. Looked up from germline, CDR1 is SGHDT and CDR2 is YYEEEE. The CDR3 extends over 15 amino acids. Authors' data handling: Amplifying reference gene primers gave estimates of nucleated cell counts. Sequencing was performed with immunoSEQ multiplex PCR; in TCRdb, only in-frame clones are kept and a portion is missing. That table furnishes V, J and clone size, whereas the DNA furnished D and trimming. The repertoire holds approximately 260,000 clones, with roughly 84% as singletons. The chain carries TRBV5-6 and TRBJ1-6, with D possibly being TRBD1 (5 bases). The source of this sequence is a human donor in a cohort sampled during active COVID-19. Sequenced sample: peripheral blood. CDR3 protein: CASSLEGRANSPLHF. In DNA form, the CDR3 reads TGTGCCAGCAGCTTGGAGGGGAGGGCTAATTCACCCCTCCACTTT.